The T cell receptor beta chain under discussion was sequenced for a study of OX40 agonist ivuxolimab in advanced cancers. On the study more broadly: Prior therapy, whether anti-PD-1, anti-PD-L1 or anti-CTLA-4, was allowed, and less than 45% had some.

TCRdb keeps only in-frame clones here, not all; method: immunoSEQ multiplex PCR. The sample has some 72,000 clones; 92% are singletons. Exclusion of a patient followed from autoimmune disease history or systemic immunosuppression. The sequence derives from an adult with an advanced solid tumor such as melanoma, head and neck, liver or kidney cancer. This specimen consisted of CD4+ or CD8+ T cells sorted from blood, obtained in a trial of the OX40 agonist ivuxolimab.

The CDR3 loop reads CASSLENVGTEAFF. The CDR3 region has the DNA TGTGCCAGCAGCTTAGAGAATGTGGGCACTGAAGCTTTCTTT. The V and J genes are TRBV7-9 and TRBJ1-1; D is ambiguous. The CDR3 is 14 residues long. Trimming removed 1 base at V and 4 bases at J, with 10 bases between. In germline, CDR1 is SEHNR, CDR2 FQNEAQ (reference sequence).